The next 29 T cell receptor beta chains were all read from a single sample in a study of blood T cell repertoires in COVID-19. Clones were sequenced by immunoSEQ multiplex PCR, and TCRdb holds only the in-frame ones, with some missing. Seen here are about 250,000 clones, about 82% observed once, and the top ten hold roughly 5%. Input material: peripheral blood. The receptor source for this set is a middle-aged man with COVID-19, enrolled during active disease.

A few counts support this clone. This chain joins TRBV2 and TRBJ2-5, with D uncertain. V lost 4 bases, J lost 4 bases, and 10 bases lay in between. The CDR3 sequence is 13 residues long. Germline assignment: CDR1 SNHLY and CDR2 FYNNEI. The CDR3 nucleotides are TGTGCCAGCAGTGTAAACTTACGAGAGACCCAGTACTTC. Translating gives CASSVNLRETQYF.

The rearrangement links TRBV9 to TRBJ2-2, with TRBD2 matching over 13 bases. This CDR3 comprises 16 residues. V lost 4 bases and J lost 7; bases outside the gene matches: 7. The germline V gene encodes CDR1 SGDLS and CDR2 YYNGEE. The CDR3 nucleotides read TGTGCCAGCAGCCTTACTAGCGGGGGGGCTAACGGGGAGCTGTTTTTT. Protein sequence: CASSLTSGGANGELFF.

This clone has a handful of counts. This chain uses TRBV5-1 with TRBJ2-6, with D perhaps matching TRBD1 (5 bases). Germline V CDR1 and CDR2: SGHRS, YFSETQ. V lost 3 bases to trimming and J lost 2 bases, with 9 bases between them. The CDR3 is made up of 15 amino acids. CDR3 region: CASSWAGTGANVLTF. DNA for the CDR3: TGCGCCAGCAGCTGGGCAGGGACTGGGGCCAACGTCCTGACTTTC.

This chain connects TRBV5-1 to TRBJ2-1, with D tentatively TRBD2 (6 bases). V lost 5 bases and J 12 bases, leaving 18 bases between the germline ends. Germline loops: CDR1 SGHRS, CDR2 YFSETQ. The CDR3 is made up of 13 amino acids. Written as DNA, the CDR3 is TGCGCCAGCAGGGAGGGGCGCGATTCAGGGCAGTTCTTC. Its translation: CASREGRDSGQFF.

This chain connects TRBV5-3 to TRBJ1-1, with D unclear. TRBV5-3 is an ORF, with its function uncertain. Trimming stripped 3 bases from V and 1 base from J, with 13 bases between. The CDR3 is 15 residues long. CDR3 sequence reads: CARSSMFRGNTEAFF. CDR3 bases: TGTGCCAGAAGCTCAATGTTCCGGGGGAACACTGAAGCTTTCTTT.

V usage is TRBV18 and J usage is TRBJ2-2; D perhaps matches TRBD1 (5 bases). Trimming stripped 7 bases from V and 0 bases from J, with 12 bases between. The CDR3 has 15 residues. CDR1 is KGHSH, CDR2 LQKENI, per germline. The CDR3 spells CASLQGAPNTGELFF. The CDR3 coding sequence is TGTGCCAGCTTACAAGGGGCCCCGAACACCGGGGAGCTGTTTTTT.

The genes are TRBV7-9 and TRBJ2-6; D is possibly TRBD1 (5 bases). The V end lost 1 base, the J end lost 2 bases, and 6 bases lay between the germline ends. Germline-derived CDR1 and CDR2 are SEHNR and FQNEAQ (reference sequence). The CDR3 runs 15 residues. The CDR3 reads CASSLGRAGANVLTF. The CDR3 DNA reads as TGTGCCAGCAGCTTAGGCAGGGCTGGGGCCAACGTCCTGACTTTC.

The chain employs TRBV15 and TRBJ2-1; the match to TRBD2 covers 11 bases. The CDR3 loop spans 16 amino acids. CDR1 LNHNV and CDR2 YYDKDF come from the germline V gene (reference sequence). Trimming cost V 1 base and J 8 bases; bases outside gene matches: 7. This CDR3 is CATSRGYSGGEDEQFF. DNA of the CDR3: TGTGCCACCAGCAGAGGTTATAGCGGGGGGGAGGATGAGCAGTTCTTC.

The chain carries TRBV18 and TRBJ1-3, with 7 bases identical to TRBD1. The CDR3 extends over 18 amino acids. V was clipped by 3 bases and J by 0 bases; unmatched bases: 11. Germline V gene data show CDR1 as KGHSH and CDR2 as LQKENI. Here the CDR3 reads CASSPWSGTANSGNTIYF. CDR3 nucleotides: TGTGCCAGCTCACCTTGGTCGGGGACAGCCAACTCTGGAAACACCATATATTTT. The complete variable domain, with remaining parts taken from reference TRBV18 and TRBJ1-3, reads NAGVMQNPRHLVRRRGQEARLRCSPMKGHSHVYWYRQLPEEGLKFMVYLQKENIIDESGMPKERFSAEFPKEGPSILRIQQVVRGDSAAYFCASSPWSGTANSGNTIYFGEGSWLTVV.

This sequence joins TRBV6-6 and TRBJ2-7; maybe TRBD1 (6 bases). The V end lost 6 bases, the J end lost 2 bases, and 11 bases lay between the germline ends. The CDR3 runs 13 residues. Per the germline V gene, CDR1 is MNHNY and CDR2 is SVGAGI (reference sequence). CDR3 region: CASRQGVPYEQYF. For the CDR3, the DNA is TGTGCCAGCAGACAGGGTGTACCCTACGAGCAGTACTTC.

This sequence joins TRBV6-5 and TRBJ2-5, with 8 bases lining up with TRBD1. Germline CDR1 is MNHEY and CDR2 is SVGAGI. Losses at the gene ends were 0 bases for V and 5 bases for J; bases not matched to a gene: 5. This CDR3 region has 15 residues. The chain's CDR3 is CASSYSSGGRETQYF. CDR3 sequence (DNA): TGTGCCAGCAGTTACTCATCAGGGGGCCGGGAGACCCAGTACTTC.

This chain connects TRBV5-1 to TRBJ2-5, with D tentatively TRBD1 (5 bases). Germline V lookup: CDR1 SGHRS, CDR2 YFSETQ. V was pared by 4 bases and J by 6 bases, with 7 bases between. The CDR3 covers 11 residues. The chain's CDR3 is CASSPDKTQYF. In DNA form, the CDR3 reads TGCGCCAGCAGCCCGGACAAGACCCAGTACTTC. Full variable domain (outside the CDR3, taken from reference TRBV5-1 and TRBJ2-5): KAGVTQTPRYLIKTRGQQVTLSCSPISGHRSVSWYQQTPGQGLQFLFEYFSETQRNKGNFPGRFSGRQFSNSRSEMNVSTLELGDSALYLCASSPDKTQYFGPGTRLLVL.

The chain uses TRBV27 and TRBJ2-7; 11 bases are shared with TRBD1. Germline-derived CDR1 and CDR2 are MNHEY and SMNVEV (reference sequence). J was trimmed by 3 bases and V by 5 bases; bases with no gene match: 12. The CDR3 consists of 17 residues. The CDR3 DNA reads TGTGCCAGCAGTCCAATCGGGGGGGACAGGGGGATCTACGAGCAGTACTTC. It translates to CASSPIGGDRGIYEQYF.

This chain uses TRBV5-8 with TRBJ2-7; 7 bases map to TRBD1. The V gene end was trimmed by 4 bases and the J gene end by 2 bases; junction bases not matched to a gene: 6. This CDR3 is built from 14 residues. Germline V CDR1 and CDR2: SGHTS, YDEGEE. The CDR3 nucleotides read TGTGCCAGCAGCCCGAACAGGGGAACCTACGAGCAGTACTTC. Amino acids: CASSPNRGTYEQYF.

V usage is TRBV21-1 and J usage is TRBJ1-3; no DNA check was done on the table's D call, TRBD1. TRBV21-1 is marked as a pseudogene. The CDR3 has 15 residues. CDR3 region: CASSKPRISGNTIYF. CDR3 bases: TGTGCCAGCAGCAAGCCCAGGATCTCTGGAAACACCATATATTTT.

The chain employs TRBV7-9 and TRBJ2-7, with 15 nucleotides matching TRBD2. Germline V gives CDR1 SEHNR, CDR2 FQNEAQ (reference sequence). This CDR3 is 17 amino acids long. J lost 1 base, V lost 1 base, and 2 bases had no gene match. This CDR3 is CASSLGGLAGGSYEQYF. CDR3 DNA sequence: TGTGCCAGCAGCTTAGGCGGACTAGCGGGGGGGTCCTACGAGCAGTACTTC.

The V gene is TRBV5-1, the J gene TRBJ2-2, with unresolved D. V lost 4 bases and J lost 2, with 9 bases in between. Germline loops: CDR1 SGHRS, CDR2 YFSETQ. This CDR3 has 14 amino acids. CDR3 bases: TGCGCCAGCAGCCTTAACACCAACACCGGGGAGCTGTTTTTT. Protein sequence: CASSLNTNTGELFF.

The genes are TRBV13 and TRBJ1-1, with D maybe TRBD1 (5 bases). The CDR3 extends over 16 amino acids. CDR1 and CDR2 from the germline V gene are PRHDT and FYEKMQ (reference sequence). The V end lost 5 bases, the J end lost 0 bases, and 16 bases lay between the germline ends. The CDR3, as DNA: TGTGCCAGCAGCCCACGCGGGGAGGGGATGAACACTGAAGCTTTCTTT. Translating gives CASSPRGEGMNTEAFF.

V gene TRBV9 combines with J gene TRBJ2-7, with a tentative D call TRBD2 (6 bases). The V end lost 0 bases, the J end lost 6 bases, and 13 bases lay between the germline ends. The CDR3 runs to 14 residues. Germline V gene data show CDR1 as SGDLS and CDR2 as YYNGEE. The CDR3 DNA reads as TGTGCCAGCAGCGTAGCCGGGGGTAGGACCGAGCAGTACTTC. It codes for CASSVAGGRTEQYF. The whole variable domain, filled in from reference TRBV9 and TRBJ2-7, reads DSGVTQTPKHLITATGQRVTLRCSPRSGDLSVYWYQQSLDQGLQFLIQYYNGEERAKGNILERFSAQQFPDLHSELNLSSLELGDSALYFCASSVAGGRTEQYFGPGTRLTVT.

The V call is TRBV6-5, the J call TRBJ2-1, with TRBD2 matching 9 bases. The J segment lost 9 bases and the V segment lost 2 bases, leaving 11 bases of the junction unmatched. The germline CDR1 and CDR2 sequences are MNHEY and SVGAGI. This CDR3 has 16 amino acids. The CDR3 spells CASSYVPRGGRSEQFF. DNA for the CDR3: TGTGCCAGCAGTTACGTTCCGCGGGGGGGCCGGAGTGAGCAGTTCTTC.

The chain recombines TRBV6-2 or TRBV6-3 with TRBJ2-5; TRBD1 aligns across 9 bases. From germline, CDR1 is MNHEY and CDR2 SVGEGT. This CDR3 has 17 residues. Unmatched junction bases numbered 9, after V lost 2 bases and J lost 2 bases. DNA for the CDR3: TGTGCCAGCAGTTACCGTGTTGACAGGGGGTCTCAAGAGACCCAGTACTTC. Translating gives CASSYRVDRGSQETQYF.

CDR3 residues: CASSPRGAYSYNSPLHF. In DNA form, the CDR3 reads TGTGCCAGCAGCCCCCGCGGGGCATACTCCTATAATTCACCCCTCCACTTT. The chain uses TRBV7-2 and TRBJ1-6; maybe TRBD1 (5 bases). Trimming removed 5 bases from V and 0 bases from J, with 14 bases in between. There are 17 residues in the CDR3. Per germline, CDR1 SGHTA and CDR2 FQGNSA.

This rearrangement joins TRBV2 to TRBJ1-2; D is perhaps TRBD1 (6 bases). There are 17 residues in the CDR3. The V end was cut by 7 bases, the J end by 0 bases, with 21 bases between. The germline V gene has CDR1 SNHLY and CDR2 FYNNEI. The CDR3 DNA reads TGTGCCAGCACTGCTGGTAGGGGGATGGCCGCTAACTATGGCTACACCTTC. Translated, it gives CASTAGRGMAANYGYTF.

V and J are TRBV6-2 or TRBV6-3 and TRBJ1-4, with 7 bases fitting TRBD1. CDR1 is MNHEY, CDR2 SVGEGT, per germline. The V gene end was trimmed by 3 bases and the J gene end by 8 bases; junction bases not matched to a gene: 6. The CDR3 has 14 residues. The CDR3 DNA sequence: TGTGCCAGCAGTTATCCAGACAGGGACGAAAAACTGTTTTTT. It yields the protein CASSYPDRDEKLFF.

J is TRBJ1-4 and V is TRBV30; 8 nucleotides match TRBD1. Germline values: CDR1 GTSNPN, CDR2 SVGIG (reference sequence). The CDR3 has 14 residues. J was trimmed by 8 bases and V by 4 bases; bases with no gene match: 9. CDR3 sequence (DNA): TGTGCCTGGACCGGACAGGGTATAGGGGAAAAACTGTTTTTT. It is translated as CAWTGQGIGEKLFF.

This chain joins TRBV5-1 and TRBJ2-7, with 8 bases lining up with TRBD1. The CDR3 extends over 16 amino acids. The V segment lost 3 bases and the J segment 3 bases; nucleotides outside the gene matches: 11. The germline gives CDR1 SGHRS, CDR2 YFSETQ. CDR3 protein: CASSSDLDRAIYEQYF. The DNA for the CDR3 is TGCGCCAGCAGCTCGGACCTGGACAGGGCTATCTACGAGCAGTACTTC. Supplemented by reference TRBV5-1 and TRBJ2-7, the full variable domain reads KAGVTQTPRYLIKTRGQQVTLSCSPISGHRSVSWYQQTPGQGLQFLFEYFSETQRNKGNFPGRFSGRQFSNSRSEMNVSTLELGDSALYLCASSSDLDRAIYEQYFGPGTRLTVT.

The chain combines TRBV27 with TRBJ2-3, with 8 bases fitting TRBD1. This CDR3 region has 14 residues. Germline V gene sequence: CDR1 MNHEY, CDR2 SMNVEV (reference sequence). Trimming took 5 bases from V and 7 from J; bases not matched to a gene: 8. Here the CDR3 reads CASSLGTGLNTQYF. The CDR3 coding sequence is TGTGCCAGCAGTCTCGGGACAGGTTTAAATACGCAGTATTTT.

V is TRBV9 and J is TRBJ1-6; TRBD1 is a possible D gene (6 bases). The V and J ends lost 0 bases and 10 bases respectively, with 14 bases between them. The germline V gene encodes CDR1 SGDLS and CDR2 YYNGEE. CDR3 size: 15 residues. DNA of the CDR3: TGTGCCAGCAGCGTAGCGGCAGGGGATAGATCACCCCTCCACTTT. As protein: CASSVAAGDRSPLHF.

A remark on this clone: One junction end disagrees with the germline gene, perhaps due to a read error. V and J are TRBV11-2 and TRBJ2-2; 7 bases align to TRBD2. Germline V gene lookup returns CDR1 SGHAT and CDR2 FQNNGV. CDR3 size: 17 residues. CDR3: CASSPGRVTAKTGELFF. Here the CDR3 DNA reads TGTGCCAGCAGCCCAGGGAGGGTGACCGCGAAAACCGGGGAGCTGTTTTTT.